This T cell receptor beta chain was captured in a study of CD8+CD57+ T cells in acquired aplastic anemia. CD8+CD57+ cell expansion had been shown by flow cytometry in patients chosen for sequencing. Trimming pared 6 bases from V and 5 bases from J, leaving 17 bases between. CDR1 and CDR2 (germline): SQVTM, ANQGSEA. The CDR3 loop spans 13 amino acids. TCR beta VDJ combinations and CDR3 sequences were profiled from genomic DNA. Each CDR3 protein gets one entry after TCRdb re-called the reads with MiXCR. The table lists just over 200,000 distinct CDR3 sequences, about 62% of them singletons. The clonotype originates from a human donor with aplastic anemia. Sequences were obtained from sorted CD4+, CD8+, or CD8+CD57+ T cells (not recorded which) from PBMCs. This rearrangement joins TRBV29-1 to TRBJ2-7, with D possibly being TRBD2 (6 bases). For the CDR3, the DNA is TGCAGCGTGGGGGGTCCGGCGGGCGACGAGCAGTACTTC. Protein product: CSVGGPAGDEQYF.